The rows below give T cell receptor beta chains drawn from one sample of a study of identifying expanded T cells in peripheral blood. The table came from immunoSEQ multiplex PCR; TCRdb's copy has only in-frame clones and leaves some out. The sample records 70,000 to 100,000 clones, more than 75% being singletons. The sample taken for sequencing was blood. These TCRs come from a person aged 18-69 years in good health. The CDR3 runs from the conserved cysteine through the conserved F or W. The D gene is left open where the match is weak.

CASSPARNQPQHF | . | TRBV27 | 13
CASSPYRGGADTQYF | . | TRBV18 | 15
CASSYSINTEAFF | . | TRBV6-5 | 13
CASSLYFFDRDGGYTF | TRBD1 | TRBV27 | 16
CASSVEEAGGGYTF | . | TRBV9 | 14
CASRLTGIYNEQFF | . | TRBV6-1 | 14
CASTPIGGIPSGANVLTF | TRBD2 | TRBV7-3 | 18
CASLGGHGELFF | TRBD1 | TRBV19 | 12
CSVAGTVNEKLFF | . | TRBV29-1 | 13
CASSGFGDGNTEAFF | . | TRBV2 | 15
CASSGDRGGTDTGELFF | TRBD1 | TRBV6-1 | 17
CASSPQSSYNEQFF | . | TRBV18 | 14
CASSPRVTGELFF | . | TRBV10-1 | 13
CASSQDIGRWGTQYF | TRBD2 | TRBV4-3 | 15
CASTLGGLSADTQYF | . | TRBV9 | 15
CATSGGYTVDTQYF | . | TRBV15 | 14
CASSEDTTPGEQYF | . | TRBV9 | 14
CASKTGQGSTGELFF | TRBD1 | TRBV6-1 | 15
CASSLESSYNSPLHF | . | TRBV5-1 | 15
CASSEGGGQPQHF | . | TRBV9 | 13
CSTAEYEQFF | . | TRBV29-1 | 10
CASSLGYNRDTYTEAFF | . | TRBV11-2 | 17
CASSAQRGMGETQYF | TRBD2 | TRBV2 | 15
CASSLAPLDPYEQYF | . | TRBV7-2 | 15
CASSVDRDTEAFF | . | TRBV9 | 13
CASSLGPQETQYF | . | TRBV27 | 13
CASSLYNEQFF | . | TRBV18 | 11
CASSSQQGALETQYF | TRBD1 | TRBV5-4 | 15
CASSRDRGRYEQYF | TRBD1 | TRBV5-6 | 14
CASSSRRVQETQYF | . | TRBV7-8 | 14
CASRRTGGRSPLHF | TRBD1 | TRBV2 | 14
CATSRDERGAVGELFF | . | TRBV15 | 16
CSAYKSYEQYF | . | TRBV20-1 | 11
CASSYVETQYF | . | TRBV6-6 | 11
CASSPIGVLDYTF | . | TRBV5-6 | 13
CAWSGTRQGPLVYTF | . | TRBV30 | 15
CASSPQTGRGETQYF | TRBD1 | TRBV7-2 | 15
CASSSESVGGAFF | . | TRBV7-6 | 13
CASSEVYGYTF | . | TRBV2 | 11
CASSYSTGGSSTEAFF | TRBD1 | TRBV6-5 | 16
CASSWGQGQETQYF | TRBD1 | TRBV5-1 | 14
CASSLREYGYTF | . | TRBV28 | 12
CASNEGPTYEQYF | . | TRBV19 | 13
CASSRGPTGNTIYF | TRBD1 | TRBV5-6 | 14
CASSPGTYEKLFF | . | TRBV19 | 13
CASSQEGQYVYGYTF | . | TRBV5-1 | 15
CASAPGQLLSYEQYF | TRBD1 | TRBV12-5 | 15
CASSIRPRAYTF | . | TRBV19 | 12
CASSPFRLSSYNSPLHF | . | TRBV7-9 | 17
CASSLRDRVVEKLFF | TRBD1 | TRBV4-1 | 15
CASSKRQGLSGNTIYF | TRBD1 | TRBV5-5 | 16